The next 7 T cell receptor beta chains were all read from a single sample in a study of OX40 agonist ivuxolimab in advanced cancers. Measured with immunoSEQ multiplex PCR; TCRdb has only the in-frame clones, and not every one. The sample lists some 80,000 clones, around 92% seen once, with over 6.5% in the top ten. This sample comprised CD4+ or CD8+ T cells sorted from blood, obtained in a trial of the OX40 agonist ivuxolimab. The receptor set was obtained from an adult with an advanced solid tumor such as melanoma, head and neck, liver or kidney cancer.

This clone is a singleton in its sample. The chain couples TRBV25-1 to TRBJ2-3; no reliable D call. The CDR3 sequence is 12 residues long. V lost 7 bases and J 1 base, leaving 6 bases between the germline ends. CDR1 and CDR2 (germline): MGHDK, SYGVNS. CDR3 loop: CASNGGTDTQYF. The CDR3 DNA sequence: TGTGCCAGCAATGGCGGCACAGATACGCAGTATTTT.

The chain is built from TRBV27 and TRBJ2-5; possibly TRBD1 or TRBD2 for D (5 bases each). The V gene lost 8 bases and the J gene lost 4 bases, with 17 bases spanning the gap. CDR3 length: 14 residues. Germline-derived CDR1 and CDR2 are MNHEY and SMNVEV (reference sequence). CDR3 residues: CASSLGTQGETQYF. The DNA of the CDR3 is TGTGCCAGCTCTCTAGGGACCCAGGGAGAGACCCAGTACTTC.

The J gene is TRBJ1-5, the V gene TRBV27; tentatively, D is TRBD1 (5 bases). Germline V lookup: CDR1 MNHEY, CDR2 SMNVEV (reference sequence). The CDR3 sequence is 13 residues long. Trimming took off 4 bases at V and 5 bases at J, with 9 bases between the two ends. The CDR3 protein is CASSWDGHQPQHF. The CDR3 nucleotides are TGTGCCAGCAGTTGGGACGGCCATCAGCCCCAGCATTTT.

The V and J genes are TRBV25-1 and TRBJ2-7; 11 bases align to TRBD1. The trim removed 4 bases at V and 4 bases at J, leaving 3 bases unmatched. Looked up from germline, CDR1 is MGHDK and CDR2 is SYGVNS. CDR3 length: 14 amino acids. Written as DNA, the CDR3 is TGTGCCAGCAGTGCCGGGACAGGGGGGTACGAGCAGTACTTC. Translation: CASSAGTGGYEQYF.

This clone was seen a handful of times. V usage is TRBV7-9 and J usage is TRBJ1-2; D may be TRBD1 (5 bases). The V and J ends lost 1 base and 8 bases respectively, with 17 bases between them. Germline V lookup: CDR1 SEHNR, CDR2 FQNEAQ (reference sequence). The CDR3 loop spans 15 amino acids. The CDR3 spells CASSLVAGTPLGYTF. The DNA of the CDR3 is TGTGCCAGCAGCTTAGTGGCCGGGACTCCTCTCGGCTACACCTTC.

The CDR3 coding sequence is TGTGCCAGCAGCTTAGAATTCGGGGACTCCGGGGAGCTGTTTTTT. Its protein product is CASSLEFGDSGELFF. This chain uses TRBV7-6 with TRBJ2-2; tentative D call: TRBD2 (6 bases). The ends were cut back, 1 base at V and 6 bases at J, with 12 bases in the middle. The length of the CDR3 is 15 residues. The V gene's germline CDR1 is SGHVS and CDR2 FNYEAQ.

In this sample, this clone turned up a few times. V gene TRBV6-4 combines with J gene TRBJ2-3, with a tentative D call TRBD2 (6 bases). The germline gives CDR1 MRHNA, CDR2 SNTAGT. Trimming took 6 bases from V and 3 from J, leaving 10 bases between them. This CDR3 comprises 13 residues. CDR3 DNA sequence: TGTGCCAGCAGCGCTAGCGAGACAGATACGCAGTATTTT. Protein product: CASSASETDTQYF.